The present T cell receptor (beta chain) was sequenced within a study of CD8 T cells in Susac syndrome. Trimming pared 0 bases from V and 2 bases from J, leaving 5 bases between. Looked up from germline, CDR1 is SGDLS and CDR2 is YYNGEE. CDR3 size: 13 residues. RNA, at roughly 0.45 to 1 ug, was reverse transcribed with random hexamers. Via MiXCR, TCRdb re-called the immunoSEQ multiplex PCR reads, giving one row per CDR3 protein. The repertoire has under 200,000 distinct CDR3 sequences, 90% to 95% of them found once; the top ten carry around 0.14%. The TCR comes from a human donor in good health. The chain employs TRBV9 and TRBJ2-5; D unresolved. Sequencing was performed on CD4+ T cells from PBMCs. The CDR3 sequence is CASSVALQETQYF. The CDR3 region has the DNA TGTGCCAGCAGCGTAGCTCTACAAGAGACCCAGTACTTC.